Listed here are 25 T cell receptor beta chains from one sample, sequenced in a study of CXCR3-negative and CXCR3-positive naive CD8 T cells. These receptors' antigens are unknown. In preparing the TRB cDNA libraries, 5' RACE with UMI labels was used. TCRdb re-analyzed the 5' RACE reads; it lists each CDR3 protein once, without DNA. This table holds more than 80,000 distinct CDR3 sequences. Study-wide results and caveats: Naive cells that were CXCR3-positive had more hydrophobic TRB CDR3s (compared with CXCR3-negative naive cells).

Input material: naive CXCR3+ CD8+ T cells from blood. As to subset: CD45RO-CCR7+CD27+CD95- naive CD8+ T cells expressing CXCR3 (TNR3+). All receptors come from a human donor in good health. Some clones in this sample may be carry-over from other donors' samples.

The rearrangement joins TRBV29-1 to TRBJ2-5; the D call from TCRdb, TRBD1, cannot be confirmed without DNA. This CDR3 spans 13 amino acids. The germline gives CDR1 SQVTM, CDR2 ANQGSEA. The CDR3 protein is CSVEDLPVVSQYF.

The V gene is TRBV29-1, the J gene TRBJ2-5; TCRdb's D call, TRBD1, is unchecked because there is no DNA. The CDR3 loop spans 13 amino acids. Germline loops: CDR1 SQVTM, CDR2 ANQGSEA. CDR3 amino acids: CSVDGQGKETQYF.

This rearrangement joins TRBV27 to TRBJ2-7. CDR1 is MNHEY and CDR2 is SMNVEV in the germline V gene (reference sequence). This CDR3 has 13 amino acids. The CDR3 loop reads CASSLQGSYEQYF.

The CDR3 protein is CATSRDWNTGELFF. The chain combines TRBV15 with TRBJ2-2. This CDR3 is built from 14 residues. Germline CDR1 reads LNHNV; CDR2 reads YYDKDF (reference sequence).

V usage is TRBV20-1 and J usage is TRBJ2-5; TCRdb designates TRBD1, a call that cannot be tested without DNA. The CDR3 extends over 15 amino acids. Germline V gene lookup returns CDR1 DFQATT and CDR2 SNEGSKA (reference sequence). The CDR3 sequence: CSARDLDRGHPTQYF.

The chain employs TRBV5-5 and TRBJ2-1; TCRdb's D call, TRBD1, is unchecked because there is no DNA. Looked up from germline, CDR1 is SGHKS and CDR2 is YYEKEE (reference sequence). The CDR3 is made up of 15 amino acids. This chain's CDR3 is CASSLSQGVRNEQFF. Together with reference TRBV5-5 and TRBJ2-1, the CDR3 gives the full variable domain: DAGVTQSPTHLIKTRGQQVTLRCSPISGHKSVSWYQQVLGQGPQFIFQYYEKEERGRGNFPDRFSARQFPNYSSELNVNALLLGDSALYLCASSLSQGVRNEQFFGPGTRLTVL.

This CDR3 reads CASSETTGSYEQYF. V usage is TRBV19 and J usage is TRBJ2-7; the TCRdb D gene call, TRBD1, has no DNA to confirm it. The germline V gene encodes CDR1 LNHDA and CDR2 SQIVND (reference sequence). The CDR3 runs 14 residues.

This chain joins TRBV6-5 and TRBJ2-1; TCRdb calls TRBD2, which cannot be checked without DNA. CDR3 length: 15 residues. Germline CDR1 and CDR2: MNHEY and SVGAGI. The CDR3 region is CASSYSSGLAGREFF.

CDR3 amino acids: CASSQEYRGKDTEAFF. The chain joins TRBV3-1 to TRBJ1-1; the D gene TCRdb calls, TRBD1, cannot be checked with no DNA. The CDR3 runs 16 residues. CDR1 LGHDT and CDR2 YNNKEL come from the germline V gene (reference sequence).

This chain uses TRBV11-2 with TRBJ2-1; TCRdb lists TRBD1, though no DNA is available to test this call. The CDR3 extends over 12 amino acids. Per germline, CDR1 SGHAT and CDR2 FQNNGV. Here the CDR3 reads CASSPLVFEQLF.

The chain employs TRBV29-1 and TRBJ2-3; TCRdb selects TRBD2, and the lack of DNA leaves this call unchecked. This CDR3 has 15 residues. The germline V gene encodes CDR1 SQVTM and CDR2 ANQGSEA. The CDR3: CSVDPRGGPADTQYF.

The CDR3: CSVEGPGAPYEQYF. The V and J genes are TRBV29-1 and TRBJ2-7; TCRdb's assignment of TRBD2 cannot be checked, as there is no DNA. Germline values: CDR1 SQVTM, CDR2 ANQGSEA. The CDR3 totals 14 residues.

The chain uses TRBV7-9 and TRBJ1-4; checking the TCRdb D call of TRBD1 is not possible without DNA. The CDR3 length is 15 residues. The V gene's germline CDR1 is SEHNR and CDR2 FQNEAQ (reference sequence). This CDR3 reads CASSPTAGAHEKLFF.

This chain joins TRBV30 and TRBJ2-7; the D call from TCRdb, TRBD1, cannot be confirmed without DNA. The CDR3 totals 14 residues. CDR1 is GTSNPN and CDR2 is SVGIG in the germline V gene (reference sequence). CDR3 sequence: CAWRLPGGEGEQYF.

V usage is TRBV5-1 and J usage is TRBJ2-7; TCRdb's D gene call, TRBD2, goes unchecked for lack of DNA. Germline CDR1 is SGHRS and CDR2 is YFSETQ. This CDR3 contains 14 residues. CDR3 loop: CASSFSRETYEQYF. The full variable domain, completed using reference TRBV5-1 and TRBJ2-7, is KAGVTQTPRYLIKTRGQQVTLSCSPISGHRSVSWYQQTPGQGLQFLFEYFSETQRNKGNFPGRFSGRQFSNSRSEMNVSTLELGDSALYLCASSFSRETYEQYFGPGTRLTVT.

This sequence joins TRBV9 and TRBJ2-7; TCRdb reports TRBD1, a call that lacks DNA to check it against. The germline V gene encodes CDR1 SGDLS and CDR2 YYNGEE. This CDR3 is 15 amino acids long. CDR3 loop: CASSVAAGASYEQYF.

This chain joins TRBV12-3 or TRBV12-4 and TRBJ2-3; TCRdb names TRBD1, which stays unverified in the absence of DNA. The CDR3 spans 15 residues. The CDR3 reads CASIQRMGGTDTQYF.

This chain joins TRBV3-1 and TRBJ2-5. The germline V gene encodes CDR1 LGHDT and CDR2 YNNKEL (reference sequence). CDR3 length equals 15 residues. CDR3 residues: CASSQDESEQETQYF.

V is TRBV29-1 and J is TRBJ1-1; TCRdb's assignment of TRBD1 cannot be checked, as there is no DNA. This CDR3 comprises 14 residues. Germline V gives CDR1 SQVTM, CDR2 ANQGSEA. CDR3 loop: CSTYTGAFNTEAFF.

This rearrangement joins TRBV4-1 to TRBJ1-6; TCRdb names TRBD1, which stays unverified in the absence of DNA. Germline CDR1 reads MGHRA; CDR2 reads YSYEKL. The CDR3 covers 19 residues. The CDR3 sequence is CASSQDPPSPGQIYSPLHF.

The rearrangement joins TRBV12-3 or TRBV12-4 to TRBJ2-4; no DNA is available, so the TRBD1 call from TCRdb remains unchecked. This CDR3 spans 14 amino acids. The CDR3 is CASSFRGHVYIQYF.

V is TRBV18 and J is TRBJ1-1; TCRdb returns TRBD1, unconfirmable since there is no DNA. CDR3 length: 15 amino acids. Germline CDR1 KGHSH, CDR2 LQKENI. CDR3 sequence reads: CASSPSRGESTEAFF.

The V and J genes are TRBV7-9 and TRBJ2-7; TCRdb gives TRBD1 as the D gene, but with no DNA this cannot be confirmed. This CDR3 spans 14 amino acids. Germline CDR1 is SEHNR and CDR2 is FQNEAQ (reference sequence). Here the CDR3 reads CASSPGDISYEQYF.

The rearrangement joins TRBV2 to TRBJ2-5; as DNA is missing, the TRBD1 call by TCRdb cannot be tested. Germline loops: CDR1 SNHLY, CDR2 FYNNEI. The CDR3 is made up of 16 amino acids. This chain's CDR3 is CASSERTGSHQETQYF.

The chain carries TRBV7-9 and TRBJ2-7; TCRdb selects TRBD1, and the lack of DNA leaves this call unchecked. This CDR3 has 15 amino acids. Germline V gene sequence: CDR1 SEHNR, CDR2 FQNEAQ (reference sequence). CDR3 sequence: CASSSVSGLVGEQYF.